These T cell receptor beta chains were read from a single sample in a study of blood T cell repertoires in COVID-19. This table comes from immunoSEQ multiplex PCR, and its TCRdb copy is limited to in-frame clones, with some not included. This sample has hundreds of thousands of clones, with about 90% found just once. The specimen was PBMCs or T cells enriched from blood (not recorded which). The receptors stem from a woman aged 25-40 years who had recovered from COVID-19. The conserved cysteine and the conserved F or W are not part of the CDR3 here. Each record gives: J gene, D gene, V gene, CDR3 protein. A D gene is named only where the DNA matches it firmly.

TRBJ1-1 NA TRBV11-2 ASSLEPGRPTEAF
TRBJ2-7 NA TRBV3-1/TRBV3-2 ASSQDYRGTLTEQY
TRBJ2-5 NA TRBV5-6 ASSIGLGHAKTQY
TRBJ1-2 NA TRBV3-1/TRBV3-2 ASSQAGEGYT
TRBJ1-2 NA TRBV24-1 ATSDLLVPGGHGYT
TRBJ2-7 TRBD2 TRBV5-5 ASSPREGGVSYEQY
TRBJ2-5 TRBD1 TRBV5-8 ASSRQGARRETQY
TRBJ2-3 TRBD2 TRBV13 ASSPPGGSTDTQY
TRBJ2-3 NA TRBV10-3 AISQTTTAGPDTQY
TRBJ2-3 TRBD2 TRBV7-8 ASSLGTSGGRADTQY
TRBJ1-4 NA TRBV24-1 ATSDIGANEKLF
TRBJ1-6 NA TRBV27 ASSLSEYNSPLH
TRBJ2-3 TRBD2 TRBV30 AWRGTSGTDTQY
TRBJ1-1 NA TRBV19 ASSIGGGNTEAF
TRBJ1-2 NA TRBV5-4 ASSLVGEVYGYT
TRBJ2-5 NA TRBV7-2 ASSLVGTWGGRETQY
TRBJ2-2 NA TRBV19 ASRTGPTLGPNTGELF
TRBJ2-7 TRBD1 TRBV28 ASSSSTAGTGWSYEQY
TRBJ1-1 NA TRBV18 ASSPNRVLGNTEAF
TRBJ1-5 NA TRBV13 ASSLGPRQVYSNQPQH
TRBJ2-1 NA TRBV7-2 ASSLAQISYNEQF
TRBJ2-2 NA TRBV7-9 ASRAYTGELF
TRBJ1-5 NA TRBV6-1 ASSERARGQPQH
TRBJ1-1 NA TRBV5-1 ASSLRPQDISVNTEAF
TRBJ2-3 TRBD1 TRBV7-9 ASSGLQGTDTQY
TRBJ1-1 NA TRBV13 ASSSRYTEAF
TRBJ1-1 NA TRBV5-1 ASSLAKGVKTEAF
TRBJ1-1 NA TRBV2 ASSEWSGEGAF
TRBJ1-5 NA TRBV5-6 ASSLVSGNQPQH
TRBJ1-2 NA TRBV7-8 ASSLEGKRNYGYT
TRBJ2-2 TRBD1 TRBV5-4 ASRMDRANTGELF
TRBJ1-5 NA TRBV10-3 ATSTRRGGPRTRNQPQH
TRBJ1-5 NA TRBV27 ASSAQGGQPQH
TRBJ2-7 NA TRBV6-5 ASSSQGLSYEQY
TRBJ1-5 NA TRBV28 ASSFGGSQQPQH
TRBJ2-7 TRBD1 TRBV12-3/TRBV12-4 ASSLGTGGEQY
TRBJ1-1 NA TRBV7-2 ASRLGGKIRNTEAF
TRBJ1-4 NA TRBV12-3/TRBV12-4 ASSLSGVEKLF
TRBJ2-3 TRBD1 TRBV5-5 ASSSGQGGETDTQY